These T cell receptor beta chains were read from a single sample in a study of beta chain features in type 1 diabetes. Assay used: immunoSEQ multiplex PCR; TCRdb lists only in-frame clones, some missing. Here the sample spans hundreds of thousands of clones, more than 12% being singletons. The specimen was naive CD4+ T cells from blood. These receptors all stem from a man aged 18 to 30 with type 1 diabetes. The CDR3 runs from the conserved cysteine through the conserved F or W. Fields, in order: J gene, D gene, V gene, clone size, CDR3 protein, CDR3 DNA. A D gene is named only where the DNA matches it firmly. Size is omitted from some rows. Given values are once, few, many or a class for expanded clones.

j_gene: TRBJ2-1; d_gene: -; v_gene: TRBV7-9; abundance: few; CDR3aa: CASSPQEYSYNEQFF; CDR3nt: TGTGCCAGCAGCCCCCAGGAGTACTCCTACAATGAGCAGTTCTTC
j_gene: TRBJ2-7; d_gene: -; v_gene: TRBV7-3; abundance: -; CDR3aa: CASGSRDPNYEQYF; CDR3nt: TGTGCCAGCGGGTCCAGGGACCCCAACTACGAGCAGTACTTC
j_gene: TRBJ1-5; d_gene: -; v_gene: TRBV9; abundance: -; CDR3aa: CASSVTVNQPQHF; CDR3nt: TGTGCCAGCAGCGTGACAGTCAATCAGCCCCAGCATTTT
j_gene: TRBJ2-3; d_gene: TRBD2; v_gene: TRBV2; abundance: -; CDR3aa: CASLAGGYTDTQYF; CDR3nt: TGTGCCAGCCTGGCGGGAGGGTACACAGATACGCAGTATTTT
j_gene: TRBJ2-7; d_gene: -; v_gene: TRBV5-1; abundance: few; CDR3aa: CASSLGGIDEQYF; CDR3nt: TGCGCCAGCAGCTTAGGAGGGATCGACGAGCAGTACTTC
j_gene: TRBJ2-7; d_gene: TRBD2; v_gene: TRBV5-1; abundance: few; CDR3aa: CASSTGTSPDYEQYF; CDR3nt: TGCGCCAGCAGCACGGGGACTAGCCCTGACTACGAGCAGTACTTC
j_gene: TRBJ2-7; d_gene: TRBD2; v_gene: TRBV18; abundance: -; CDR3aa: CASSPGGMDEQYF; CDR3nt: TGTGCCAGCTCACCGGGAGGGATGGACGAGCAGTACTTC
j_gene: TRBJ1-1; d_gene: -; v_gene: TRBV7-2; abundance: few; CDR3aa: CASSFTQGRGTEAFF; CDR3nt: TGTGCCAGCAGCTTTACACAGGGACGTGGGACTGAAGCTTTCTTT
j_gene: TRBJ2-1; d_gene: -; v_gene: TRBV6-6; abundance: few; CDR3aa: CASSAWDSAIFF; CDR3nt: TGTGCCAGCAGCGCCTGGGACTCCGCGATCTTCTTC
j_gene: TRBJ2-7; d_gene: -; v_gene: TRBV20-1; abundance: few; CDR3aa: CSVPVNYEQYF; CDR3nt: TGCAGTGTCCCAGTAAACTACGAGCAGTACTTC
j_gene: TRBJ2-7; d_gene: -; v_gene: TRBV4-3; abundance: -; CDR3aa: CASSQDQGEVVYEQYF; CDR3nt: TGCGCCAGCAGCCAAGATCAGGGGGAGGTCGTCTACGAGCAGTACTTC
j_gene: TRBJ2-7; d_gene: -; v_gene: TRBV1; abundance: few; CDR3aa: CTSSPRLSYEQYF; CDR3nt: TGCACCAGCAGCCCCCGCCTTTCCTACGAGCAGTACTTC
j_gene: TRBJ2-7; d_gene: -; v_gene: TRBV6-5; abundance: few; CDR3aa: CASRDYIYEQYF; CDR3nt: TGTGCCAGCAGAGACTACATCTACGAGCAGTACTTC
j_gene: TRBJ1-1; d_gene: -; v_gene: TRBV7-2; abundance: few; CDR3aa: CASTQRGTEAFF; CDR3nt: TGTGCCAGCACCCAGCGGGGGACTGAAGCTTTCTTT
j_gene: TRBJ1-5; d_gene: TRBD1; v_gene: TRBV5-4; abundance: -; CDR3aa: CASSSPDRGNQPQHF; CDR3nt: TGTGCCAGCAGCTCCCCGGACAGGGGGAATCAGCCCCAGCATTTT
j_gene: TRBJ1-2; d_gene: -; v_gene: TRBV2; abundance: -; CDR3aa: CASSVTRGDYGYTF; CDR3nt: TGTGCCAGCAGTGTTACCCGGGGAGACTATGGCTACACCTTC
j_gene: TRBJ2-7; d_gene: -; v_gene: TRBV30; abundance: -; CDR3aa: CAIRQGGYEQYF; CDR3nt: TGTGCCATTCGGCAGGGGGGCTACGAGCAGTACTTC
j_gene: TRBJ2-3; d_gene: TRBD2; v_gene: TRBV2; abundance: few; CDR3aa: CASAIQGGRATQYF; CDR3nt: TGTGCCAGCGCTATCCAGGGCGGGAGAGCTACGCAGTATTTT
j_gene: TRBJ2-7; d_gene: TRBD1; v_gene: TRBV7-6; abundance: few; CDR3aa: CASSPSGRGQGGNEQYF; CDR3nt: TGTGCCAGCAGCCCGTCGGGGAGGGGACAGGGAGGCAACGAGCAGTACTTC
j_gene: TRBJ2-1; d_gene: -; v_gene: TRBV15; abundance: -; CDR3aa: CATSRGGGSYNEQFF; CDR3nt: TGTGCCACCAGCAGAGGAGGGGGCTCCTACAATGAGCAGTTCTTC
j_gene: TRBJ2-1; d_gene: -; v_gene: TRBV20-1; abundance: -; CDR3aa: CSARLEQFF; CDR3nt: TGCAGTGCTAGATTAGAGCAGTTCTTC
j_gene: TRBJ2-2; d_gene: -; v_gene: TRBV7-9; abundance: -; CDR3aa: CASSLAGDTGELFF; CDR3nt: TGTGCCAGCAGCCTGGCCGGGGACACCGGGGAGCTGTTTTTT
j_gene: TRBJ1-5; d_gene: -; v_gene: TRBV27; abundance: -; CDR3aa: CASSWARDQPQHF; CDR3nt: TGTGCCAGCAGTTGGGCCAGGGATCAGCCCCAGCATTTT